These T cell receptor beta chains were read from a single sample in a study of radiation and T cells in renal cell carcinoma. The repertoire was sequenced with immunoSEQ multiplex PCR; TCRdb's copy has only in-frame clones and lacks some. The sample consists of 120,000 to 150,000 clones, around 88% of them appearing once. The sequencing used blood, collected from a patient whose treatment included radiotherapy and nephrectomy. The receptors originated from a woman between 45 and 60 years old with renal cell carcinoma. CDR3s include the opening cysteine and the closing phenylalanine or tryptophan. The D gene is left open where the match is weak. Clone size is given for some rows only: seen once, a few or many times, or a class if the clone is expanded.

clone_size | j_call | v_call | d_call | cdr3_nt | cdr3_aa
. | TRBJ1-2 | TRBV9 | . | TGTGCCAGCAGCACCCGACAGGTAGGAAGATCTGGCTACACCTTC | CASSTRQVGRSGYTF
. | TRBJ1-1 | TRBV7-2 | . | TGTGCCAGCAGCCCTAGGGGGAACACTGAAGCTTTCTTT | CASSPRGNTEAFF
once | TRBJ1-6 | TRBV2 | . | TGTGCCAGCAGTGATAGGTCTAGCTCCTATAATTCACCCCTCCACTTT | CASSDRSSSYNSPLHF
. | TRBJ1-2 | TRBV30 | . | TGTGCCTGGAGTGTGACCCTAGGGACGGTCTATGGCTACACCTTC | CAWSVTLGTVYGYTF
. | TRBJ1-2 | TRBV18 | . | TGTGCCAGCTCACCACCGTCAGGAGGGGATGGCTACACCTTC | CASSPPSGGDGYTF
. | TRBJ2-5 | TRBV4-1 | . | TGCGCCAGCAGCCAAGATGGGTCCGGGTTCGAGACCCAGTACTTC | CASSQDGSGFETQYF
. | TRBJ1-5 | TRBV30 | . | TGTGCCTGGAGGAAAGGGAGGCCTGAGCTCCTTCTTAATCAGCCCCAGCATTTT | CAWRKGRPELLLNQPQHF
. | TRBJ2-7 | TRBV18 | . | TGTGCCAGCTCACCAAGGACATCCAAGAACGAGCAGTACTTC | CASSPRTSKNEQYF
. | TRBJ1-5 | TRBV7-9 | TRBD1 | TGTGCCAGCAGCTTAGTCAGGGGGCTATCGCATCAGCCCCAGCATTTT | CASSLVRGLSHQPQHF
. | TRBJ2-7 | TRBV4-2 | . | TGTGCCAGCAGCCAAGCGTGGGGGACCGAGTACGAGCAGTACTTC | CASSQAWGTEYEQYF
. | TRBJ2-5 | TRBV30 | . | TGTGCCTGGGGCTTTAAGTTGGAGACCCAGTACTTC | CAWGFKLETQYF
few | TRBJ1-1 | TRBV9 | . | TGTGCCAGCAACAGGGATGGCACTGAAGCTTTCTTT | CASNRDGTEAFF
. | TRBJ2-2 | TRBV28 | . | TGTGCCAGCAGTTTCGGGAACGGGGAGCTGTTTTTT | CASSFGNGELFF
. | TRBJ1-2 | TRBV29-1 | . | TGCAGCGTTGAAGGGGGAGGGATCTATGGCTACACCTTC | CSVEGGGIYGYTF
. | TRBJ2-7 | TRBV6-1 | . | TGTGCCAGCAGTGAAGCGAGGAGGGGGCAGTACGAGCAGTACTTC | CASSEARRGQYEQYF
. | TRBJ1-1 | TRBV6-1 | TRBD1 | TGTGCCAGCAACGATAGGGGGCAGGTGAACACTGAAGCTTTCTTT | CASNDRGQVNTEAFF